Below are 10 T cell receptor beta chains sequenced from a single sample in a study of type 1 regulatory T cells. Their cognate antigens are unknown. MiXCR was run by TCRdb on the reads, yielding one entry per CDR3 protein. The sample comprises 20,000 to 30,000 distinct CDR3 sequences, around 77% of which are singletons, and 14% rests with the top ten. The sample consisted of cultured T cells, either the whole culture or a sorted T cell fraction (not recorded which). The subset here: Tr1-enriched cell product generated in vitro against host alloantigens. The receptors here all came from a human donor in good health.

The rearrangement links TRBV5-1 to TRBJ2-3, with 9 bases aligning to TRBD2. The CDR3 extends over 16 amino acids. From germline, CDR1 is SGHRS and CDR2 YFSETQ. V shed 0 bases and J 6 bases; nucleotides not matched to a gene: 8. CDR3 protein: CASSLVAAGGSDTQYF. The CDR3 coding sequence is TGCGCCAGCAGCTTGGTAGCCGCGGGGGGGTCGGATACGCAGTATTTT.

This clonotype was seen a handful of times. The CDR3, as DNA: TGTGCCAGTAGTGGACGCCTTGTCCGAGGAAGCAATGAGCAGTTCTTC. Protein: CASSGRLVRGSNEQFF. The genes are TRBV19 and TRBJ2-1, with no clear D. The CDR3 covers 16 residues. V was shortened by 5 bases and J by 6 bases, with 20 bases between the two germline ends. The germline V gene encodes CDR1 LNHDA and CDR2 SQIVND (reference sequence).

This clonotype showed up just once. The V gene is TRBV7-9, the J gene TRBJ1-3; D remains ambiguous. CDR1 and CDR2 (germline): SEHNR, FQNEAQ (reference sequence). The CDR3 has 14 residues. Trimming took off 5 bases at V and 4 bases at J, with 12 bases between the two ends. The CDR3 protein is CASSHQLYGNTIYF. CDR3 sequence (DNA): TGTGCCAGCAGCCATCAACTTTACGGAAACACCATATATTTT.

V and J are TRBV11-2 and TRBJ1-2; no clear D. Trimming left V 2 bases short and J 2 bases short, with 9 bases between. Germline V CDR1 and CDR2: SGHAT, FQNNGV. There are 14 residues in the CDR3. The CDR3 loop reads CASSLYAGNYGYTF. CDR3 nucleotide sequence: TGTGCCAGCAGCTTATATGCCGGAAACTATGGCTACACCTTC. Full variable domain (missing parts from reference TRBV11-2 and TRBJ1-2): EAGVAQSPRYKIIEKRQSVAFWCNPISGHATLYWYQQILGQGPKLLIQFQNNGVVDDSQLPKDRFSAERLKGVDSTLKIQPAKLEDSAVYLCASSLYAGNYGYTFGSGTRLTVV.

V and J are TRBV7-9 and TRBJ2-5; D is unclear. The CDR3 has 15 residues. Germline loops: CDR1 SEHNR, CDR2 FQNEAQ (reference sequence). V lost 5 bases and J 2 bases, leaving 15 bases between the germline ends. CDR3 sequence reads: CASSLPGRKQETQYF. CDR3 DNA: TGTGCCAGCAGCCTTCCAGGCCGAAAACAAGAGACCCAGTACTTC. The full variable domain, in which reference TRBV7-9 and TRBJ2-5 provide the parts outside the CDR3, is DTGVSQNPRHKITKRGQNVTFRCDPISEHNRLYWYRQTLGQGPEFLTYFQNEAQLEKSRLLSDRFSAERPKGSFSTLEIQRTEQGDSAMYLCASSLPGRKQETQYFGPGTRLLVL.

The chain couples TRBV20-1 to TRBJ2-7; D gene unclear. There are 14 residues in the CDR3. The germline V gene has CDR1 DFQATT and CDR2 SNEGSKA (reference sequence). With 1 base removed from V and 1 base from J, the gap between germline ends came to 11 bases. Here the CDR3 reads CSARAVYLSYEQYF. CDR3 in DNA: TGCAGTGCTAGAGCGGTCTATCTTTCCTACGAGCAGTACTTC.

This clonotype was counted between two and nine times. The rearrangement joins TRBV7-2 to TRBJ2-3, with D possibly matching TRBD1 (6 bases). This CDR3 is 14 amino acids long. Trimming cost V 4 bases and J 4 bases, with 12 bases left between them. Germline CDR1 is SGHTA and CDR2 is FQGNSA. The CDR3 is CASSYRVRADTQYF. The CDR3 DNA follows: TGTGCCAGCAGCTACAGGGTCCGGGCAGATACGCAGTATTTT.

V and J are TRBV27 and TRBJ1-1; tentatively, D is TRBD1 (5 bases). The CDR3 contains 13 residues. The ends were cut back, 2 bases at V and 1 base at J, with 5 bases in the middle. CDR1 MNHEY and CDR2 SMNVEV come from the germline V gene (reference sequence). The CDR3 loop reads CASSLQGNTEAFF. CDR3 nucleotides: TGTGCCAGCAGTTTACAGGGGAACACTGAAGCTTTCTTT.

This chain links TRBV18 with TRBJ1-1; possibly TRBD1 for D (5 bases). V lost 5 bases and J lost 0, with 7 bases in between. The CDR3 consists of 13 residues. In germline, CDR1 is KGHSH, CDR2 LQKENI. In nucleotides, the CDR3 is TGTGCCAGCTCAGGGGGGTTGAACACTGAAGCTTTCTTT. It is translated as CASSGGLNTEAFF.

The gene calls are TRBV12-3 or TRBV12-4 and TRBJ2-2, with D uncertain. V lost 2 bases to trimming and J lost 7 bases, with 11 bases between them. The CDR3 has 14 residues. CDR3 nucleotide sequence: TGTGCCAGCAGTTTATTTTTAGGGTTCGGGGAGCTGTTTTTT. Its translation: CASSLFLGFGELFF.